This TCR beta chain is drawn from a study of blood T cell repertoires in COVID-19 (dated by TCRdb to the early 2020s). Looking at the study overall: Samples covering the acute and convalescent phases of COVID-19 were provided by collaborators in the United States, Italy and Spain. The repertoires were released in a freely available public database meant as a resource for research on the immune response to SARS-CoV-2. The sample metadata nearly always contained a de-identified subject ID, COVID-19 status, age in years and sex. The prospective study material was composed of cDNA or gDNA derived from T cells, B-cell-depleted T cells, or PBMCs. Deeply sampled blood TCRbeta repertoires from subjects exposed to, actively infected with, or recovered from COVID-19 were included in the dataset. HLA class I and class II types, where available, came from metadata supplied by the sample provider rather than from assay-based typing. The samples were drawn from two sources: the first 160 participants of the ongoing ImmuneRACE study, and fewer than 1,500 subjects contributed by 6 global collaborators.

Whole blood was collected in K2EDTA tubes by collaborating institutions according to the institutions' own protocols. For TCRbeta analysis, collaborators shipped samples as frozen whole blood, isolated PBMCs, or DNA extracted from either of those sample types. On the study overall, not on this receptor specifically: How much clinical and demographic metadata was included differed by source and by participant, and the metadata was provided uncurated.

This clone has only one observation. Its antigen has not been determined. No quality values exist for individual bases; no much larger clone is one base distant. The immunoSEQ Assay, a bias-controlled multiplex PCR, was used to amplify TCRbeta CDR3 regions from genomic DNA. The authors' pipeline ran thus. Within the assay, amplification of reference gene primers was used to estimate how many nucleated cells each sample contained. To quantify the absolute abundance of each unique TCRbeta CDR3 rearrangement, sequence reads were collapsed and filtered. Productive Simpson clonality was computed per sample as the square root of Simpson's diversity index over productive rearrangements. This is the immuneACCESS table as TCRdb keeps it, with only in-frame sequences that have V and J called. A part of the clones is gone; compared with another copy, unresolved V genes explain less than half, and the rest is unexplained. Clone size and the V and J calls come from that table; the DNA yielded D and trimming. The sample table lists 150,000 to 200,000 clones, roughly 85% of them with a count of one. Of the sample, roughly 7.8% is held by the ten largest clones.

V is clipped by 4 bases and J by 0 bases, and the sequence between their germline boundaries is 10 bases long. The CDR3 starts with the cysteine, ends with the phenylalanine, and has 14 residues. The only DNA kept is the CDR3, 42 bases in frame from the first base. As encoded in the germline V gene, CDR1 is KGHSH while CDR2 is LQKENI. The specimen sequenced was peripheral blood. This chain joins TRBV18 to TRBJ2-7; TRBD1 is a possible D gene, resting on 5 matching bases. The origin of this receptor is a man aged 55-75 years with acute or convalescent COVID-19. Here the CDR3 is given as CASSRQSSSYEQYF. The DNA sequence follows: TGTGCCAGCTCACGACAGAGTAGCTCCTACGAGCAGTACTTC.